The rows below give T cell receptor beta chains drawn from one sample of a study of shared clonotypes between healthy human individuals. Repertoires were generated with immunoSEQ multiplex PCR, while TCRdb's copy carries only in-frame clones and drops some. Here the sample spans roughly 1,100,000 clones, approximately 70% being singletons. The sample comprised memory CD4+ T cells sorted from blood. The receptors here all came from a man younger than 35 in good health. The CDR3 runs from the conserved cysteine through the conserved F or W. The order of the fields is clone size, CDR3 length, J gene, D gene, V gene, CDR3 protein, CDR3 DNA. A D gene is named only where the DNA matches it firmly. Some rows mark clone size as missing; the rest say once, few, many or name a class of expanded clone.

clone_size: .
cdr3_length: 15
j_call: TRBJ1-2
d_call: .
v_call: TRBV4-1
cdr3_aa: CASSQDGTASYGYTF
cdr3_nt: TGCGCCAGCAGCCAAGATGGGACTGCCTCCTATGGCTACACCTTC

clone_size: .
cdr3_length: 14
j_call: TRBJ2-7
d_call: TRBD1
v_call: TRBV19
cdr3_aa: CASSRGTGFLEQYF
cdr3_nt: TGTGCCAGCTCCCGAGGGACAGGATTTCTCGAGCAGTACTTC

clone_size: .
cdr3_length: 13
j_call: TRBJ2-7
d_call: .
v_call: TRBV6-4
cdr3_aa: CASSDCGLYEQYF
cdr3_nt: TGTGCCAGCAGTGACTGCGGTCTCTACGAGCAGTACTTC

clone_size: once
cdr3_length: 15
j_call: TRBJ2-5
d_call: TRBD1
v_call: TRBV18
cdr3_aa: CASSPSQGVVETQYF
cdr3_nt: TGTGCCAGCTCACCATCCCAGGGGGTTGTGGAGACCCAGTACTTC

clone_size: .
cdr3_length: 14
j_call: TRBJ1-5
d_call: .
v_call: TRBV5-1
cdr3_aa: CASSFDGGNQPQHF
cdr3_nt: TGCGCCAGCAGCTTTGACGGGGGCAATCAGCCCCAGCATTTT

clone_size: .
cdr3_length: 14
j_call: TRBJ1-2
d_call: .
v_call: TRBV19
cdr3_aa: CASTPHPLIYGYTF
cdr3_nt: TGTGCCAGCACTCCTCACCCCCTGATCTATGGCTACACCTTC

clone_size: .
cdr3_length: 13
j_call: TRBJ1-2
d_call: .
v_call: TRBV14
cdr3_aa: CASSQNGGYGYTF
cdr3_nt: TGTGCCAGCAGCCAAAATGGGGGCTATGGCTACACCTTC

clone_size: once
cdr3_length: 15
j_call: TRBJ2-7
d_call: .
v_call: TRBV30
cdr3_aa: CAWSRLTSFSYEQYF
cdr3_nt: TGTGCCTGGAGTCGACTAACTTCTTTTTCCTACGAGCAGTACTTC

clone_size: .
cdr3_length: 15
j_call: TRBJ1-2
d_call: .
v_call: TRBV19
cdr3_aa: CASSPNRETYRGYTF
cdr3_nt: TGTGCCAGTAGTCCCAACAGGGAGACCTACCGTGGCTACACCTTC

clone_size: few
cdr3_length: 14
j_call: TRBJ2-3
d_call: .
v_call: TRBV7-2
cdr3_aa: CASSYRPSTDTQYF
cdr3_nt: TGTGCCAGCAGCTACAGACCTAGCACAGATACGCAGTATTTT

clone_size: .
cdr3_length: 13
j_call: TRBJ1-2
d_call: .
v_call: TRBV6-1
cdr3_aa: CASSEARNGGYTF
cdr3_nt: TGTGCCAGCAGTGAAGCGCGGAACGGAGGCTACACCTTC

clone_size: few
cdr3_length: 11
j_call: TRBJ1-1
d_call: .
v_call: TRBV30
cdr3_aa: CAWIKDSEAFF
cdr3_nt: TGTGCCTGGATTAAGGACAGTGAAGCTTTCTTT

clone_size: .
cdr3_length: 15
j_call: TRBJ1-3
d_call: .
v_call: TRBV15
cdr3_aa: CATSRDLTAGNTIYF
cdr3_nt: TGTGCCACCAGCAGAGATCTCACAGCTGGAAACACCATATATTTT

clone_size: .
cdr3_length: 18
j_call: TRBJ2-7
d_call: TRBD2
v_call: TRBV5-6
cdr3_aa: CASSPSVASGRPRYEQYF
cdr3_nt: TGTGCCAGCAGCCCCTCGGTGGCTAGCGGGAGGCCTAGGTACGAGCAGTACTTC

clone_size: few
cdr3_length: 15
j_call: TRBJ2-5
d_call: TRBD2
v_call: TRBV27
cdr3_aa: CASRKLAGGMETQYF
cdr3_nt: TGTGCCAGCAGGAAATTAGCGGGAGGAATGGAGACCCAGTACTTC

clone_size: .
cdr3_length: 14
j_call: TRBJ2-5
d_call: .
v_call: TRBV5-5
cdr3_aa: CASSLDRNQETQYF
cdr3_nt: TGTGCCAGCAGCTTAGACAGGAACCAAGAGACCCAGTACTTC

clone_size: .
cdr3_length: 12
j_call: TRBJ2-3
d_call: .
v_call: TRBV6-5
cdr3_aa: CATRLPGDTQYF
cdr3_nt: TGTGCCACCCGGCTCCCAGGAGATACGCAGTATTTT

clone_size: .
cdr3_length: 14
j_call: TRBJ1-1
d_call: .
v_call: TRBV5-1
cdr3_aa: CASSLDQGWTEAFF
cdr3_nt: TGCGCCAGCAGCTTGGACCAGGGGTGGACTGAAGCTTTCTTT

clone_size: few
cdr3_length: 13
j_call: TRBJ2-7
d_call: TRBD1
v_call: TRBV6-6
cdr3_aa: CASSSDRGGGQYF
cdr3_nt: TGTGCCAGCAGTTCCGACAGGGGAGGTGGGCAGTACTTC

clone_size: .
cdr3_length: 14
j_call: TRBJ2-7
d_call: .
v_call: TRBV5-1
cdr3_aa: CASSLSGDSYEQYF
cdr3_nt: TGCGCCAGCAGCTTGTCAGGTGATTCCTACGAGCAGTACTTC

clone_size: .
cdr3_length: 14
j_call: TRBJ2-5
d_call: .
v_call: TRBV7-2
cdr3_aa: CASSQRLGMMAQYF
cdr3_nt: TGTGCCAGCAGCCAGAGACTCGGGATGATGGCCCAGTACTTC

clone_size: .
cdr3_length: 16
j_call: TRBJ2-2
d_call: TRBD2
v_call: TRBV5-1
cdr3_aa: CASSPIAGANTGELFF
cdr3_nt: TGCGCCAGCAGCCCAATAGCGGGGGCGAACACCGGGGAGCTGTTTTTT

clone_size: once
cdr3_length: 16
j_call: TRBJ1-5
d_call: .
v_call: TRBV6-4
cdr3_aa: CASREEVSRGNQPQHF
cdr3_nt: TGTGCCAGCAGGGAAGAGGTATCCAGGGGCAATCAGCCCCAGCATTTT